This TCR beta chain was recorded in a study of sequential checkpoint blockade in melanoma. Germline assignment: CDR1 SEHNR and CDR2 FQNEAQ (reference sequence). This CDR3 is 15 amino acids long. Trimming removed 1 base from V and 2 bases from J, with 9 bases in between. Treatment indicated: randomized to nivolumab then ipilimumab (arm A) or the reverse (arm B). Method: immunoSEQ multiplex PCR; TCRdb's copy keeps in-frame clones and lacks some. This repertoire shows just under 20,000 clones, under 85% found once; its top ten account for roughly two fifths. The sample holds a few counts of this clone. The specimen comprised CD8+ T cells sorted from blood (inferred from file names), sampled from a patient given nivolumab and ipilimumab in sequence. The sequence came from a human donor with melanoma. The V call is TRBV7-9, the J call TRBJ1-3; no definite D call. The CDR3 loop reads CASSLETNPGNTIYF. The DNA of the CDR3 is TGTGCCAGCAGCTTAGAGACTAATCCTGGAAACACCATATATTTT.